This is a list of T cell receptor beta chains from one sample in a study of T cell responses to AZD1222 COVID-19 vaccine. Only in-frame clones appear in the TCRdb table, and some are missing; sequencing was by immunoSEQ multiplex PCR. The repertoire holds roughly 95,000 clones, 92% seen once, with less than 4% in the top ten. The sample in question was peripheral blood, obtained 28 days after the second AZD1222 dose. The receptors derive from an adult who received the AZD1222 COVID-19 vaccine. CDR3s include the opening cysteine and the closing phenylalanine or tryptophan. The D gene is left open where the match is weak. Rows give clone size only sometimes, using once, few, many, or a class for an expanded clone.

TRBV2	.	TRBJ1-1	TRBD1	CASSEALGQGGSEAFF	TGTGCCAGCAGTGAAGCGTTGGGACAGGGGGGGTCTGAAGCTTTCTTT
TRBV5-4	.	TRBJ2-7	.	CASSLGGTPPGEQYF	TGTGCCAGCAGCTTGGGGGGGACTCCTCCAGGCGAGCAGTACTTC
TRBV10-3	.	TRBJ2-7	TRBD1	CAISPGQGGYEQYF	TGTGCCATCAGCCCGGGACAGGGGGGCTACGAGCAGTACTTC
TRBV30	.	TRBJ1-6	.	CAWSRVVNSPLHF	TGTGCCTGGAGTAGGGTCGTTAATTCACCCCTCCACTTT
TRBV6-5	.	TRBJ2-1	TRBD1	CASIADRDVYNEQFF	TGTGCCAGCATCGCCGACAGGGATGTCTACAATGAGCAGTTCTTC
TRBV30	.	TRBJ1-6	TRBD1	CAWTDRASSPLHF	TGTGCCTGGACTGACAGGGCGAGTTCACCCCTCCACTTT
TRBV5-4	.	TRBJ1-1	.	CASSLPGAQNTEAFF	TGTGCCAGCAGCTTACCAGGGGCCCAGAACACTGAAGCTTTCTTT
TRBV19	once	TRBJ2-3	.	CASSMVGDWDTQYF	TGTGCCAGTAGTATGGTGGGAGATTGGGATACGCAGTATTTT
TRBV29-1	once	TRBJ1-2	.	CSVEGVPYGYTF	TGCAGCGTTGAGGGGGTTCCCTATGGCTACACCTTC
TRBV2	.	TRBJ1-1	.	CASSAGWPMNTEAFF	TGTGCCAGCAGCGCAGGATGGCCAATGAACACTGAAGCTTTCTTT
TRBV5-6	.	TRBJ2-1	.	CASSLGGDNEQFF	TGTGCCAGCAGCTTGGGAGGAGACAATGAGCAGTTCTTC
TRBV5-1	.	TRBJ1-1	TRBD1	CASSGRQGLNTEAFF	TGCGCCAGCAGCGGACGACAGGGTTTGAACACTGAAGCTTTCTTT
TRBV10-3	.	TRBJ1-5	.	CAISESRDQPQHF	TGTGCCATCAGTGAGTCCCGAGATCAGCCCCAGCATTTT
TRBV3-1/TRBV3-2	.	TRBJ2-3	.	CASSHRTTRTDTQYF	TGTGCCAGCAGCCACCGGACTACCCGCACAGATACGCAGTATTTT
TRBV6-5	.	TRBJ2-3	.	CASRLALSTDTQYF	TGTGCCAGCAGGCTAGCGCTTAGCACAGATACGCAGTATTTT
TRBV11-2	.	TRBJ1-1	.	CASSLVSRGGGTEAFF	TGTGCCAGCAGCTTAGTCTCCCGGGGGGGTGGCACTGAAGCTTTCTTT
TRBV9	.	TRBJ2-2	TRBD1	CASRGDRGELFF	TGTGCCAGCAGAGGGGACAGGGGGGAGCTGTTTTTT
TRBV7-9	.	TRBJ2-3	.	CASTSTPDTQYF	TGTGCCAGCACCTCAACCCCAGATACGCAGTATTTT
TRBV5-4	.	TRBJ2-6	.	CASTYSGANVLTF	TGTGCCAGCACCTACTCTGGGGCCAACGTCCTGACTTTC
TRBV24-1	once	TRBJ1-3	.	CATPRDSGNTIYF	TGTGCCACCCCAAGGGACTCTGGAAACACCATATATTTT
TRBV13	.	TRBJ1-4	.	CASTRSRGHRREKLFF	TGTGCCAGCACCCGCTCCCGAGGCCACCGGAGGGAAAAACTGTTTTTT
TRBV4-1	.	TRBJ2-3	TRBD2	CASSQDRDYYLGTDTQYF	TGCGCCAGCAGCCAAGACCGGGACTACTATTTGGGCACAGATACGCAGTATTTT
TRBV28	once	TRBJ1-5	TRBD1	CASSIGTDGQPQHF	TGTGCCAGCAGTATAGGGACAGACGGACAGCCCCAGCATTTT
TRBV6-5	.	TRBJ1-1	.	CASRAGTVNTEAFF	TGTGCCAGCAGAGCCGGGACGGTGAACACTGAAGCTTTCTTT
TRBV6-5	.	TRBJ2-7	.	CASYRSSSSSYEQYF	TGTGCCAGCTACCGTTCTAGTTCGAGCTCCTACGAGCAGTACTTC
TRBV7-3	.	TRBJ1-1	TRBD1	CASSLRPPLQGPPLINTEAFF	TGTGCCAGCAGCTTAAGGCCCCCCCTACAGGGGCCCCCCCTAATAAACACTGAAGCTTTCTTT
TRBV13	.	TRBJ2-3	.	CASSSGVFTDTQYF	TGTGCCAGCAGCTCAGGGGTTTTCACAGATACGCAGTATTTT
TRBV6-1	.	TRBJ2-2	.	CASSDNLIATNTGELFF	TGTGCCAGCAGTGACAATCTAATCGCTACGAACACCGGGGAGCTGTTTTTT
TRBV18	.	TRBJ1-2	TRBD1	CASSPRTGESYGYTF	TGTGCCAGCTCACCCCGCACAGGGGAGAGCTATGGCTACACCTTC
TRBV13	once	TRBJ2-5	.	CASSLGKGGAPQETQYF	TGTGCCAGCAGCTTAGGTAAAGGTGGGGCGCCCCAAGAGACCCAGTACTTC
TRBV6-2/TRBV6-3	.	TRBJ2-2	TRBD1	CASSPTGKNTGELFF	TGTGCCAGCAGTCCGACAGGGAAGAACACCGGGGAGCTGTTTTTT
TRBV4-2	.	TRBJ2-5	TRBD2	CASSQAAVAGSPVRETQYF	TGTGCCAGCAGCCAAGCTGCGGTAGCGGGCTCACCCGTCCGAGAGACCCAGTACTTC
TRBV7-2	.	TRBJ1-4	.	CASSLVGGIGEKLFF	TGTGCCAGCAGCTTAGTGGGGGGTATCGGTGAAAAACTGTTTTTT